Below, 20 T cell receptor beta chains from the same sample are listed, as sequenced in a study of T cells expressing NK-cell markers. One entry per CDR3 protein, without DNA, is what TCRdb gives after re-calling the 5' RACE reads. Across 550,000 to 600,000 distinct CDR3 sequences, the top ten clones capture 3% to 4.5% of the sample. What was sequenced was blood T cells: a sorted CD56 or NKG2C T cell subset, CD4+ or CD8+ T cells, or bulk PBMC T cells (not recorded which). These receptors all come from a man between 18 and 35 years old in good health.

The chain links TRBV29-1 to TRBJ2-1. The CDR3 has 11 amino acids. CDR1 and CDR2 from the germline V gene are SQVTM and ANQGSEA. CDR3: CSVESWREQFF.

The J gene is TRBJ2-7, the V gene TRBV20-1; as DNA is missing, the TRBD2 call by TCRdb cannot be tested. CDR3 length: 15 amino acids. From germline, CDR1 is DFQATT and CDR2 SNEGSKA (reference sequence). The CDR3 sequence: CSARGREGLGSEQYF.

The chain employs TRBV28 and TRBJ2-2; TCRdb designates TRBD2, a call that cannot be tested without DNA. From germline, CDR1 is MDHEN and CDR2 SYDVKM. CDR3 size: 15 residues. This CDR3 is CASRVGLAVPGELFF.

This chain uses TRBV6-4 with TRBJ1-4. The CDR3 extends over 15 amino acids. The germline CDR1 and CDR2 sequences are MRHNA and SNTAGT. This CDR3 reads CASRPGRLPNEKLFF.

This sequence joins TRBV18 and TRBJ2-2; TCRdb reports TRBD2, a call that lacks DNA to check it against. The CDR3 sequence is 14 residues long. Germline V lookup: CDR1 KGHSH, CDR2 LQKENI. The CDR3 sequence: CASSPMGGTGELFF.

This CDR3 is CSAEFTSSYNEQFF. This chain links TRBV20-1 with TRBJ2-1. Germline V gene data show CDR1 as DFQATT and CDR2 as SNEGSKA (reference sequence). CDR3 size: 14 residues.

V gene TRBV9 combines with J gene TRBJ2-5; TCRdb lists TRBD1, though no DNA is available to test this call. CDR1 and CDR2 (germline): SGDLS, YYNGEE. The CDR3 covers 15 residues. The CDR3 here is CASSGGQSNGETQYF.

The CDR3 reads CASSSRREDGELFF. V gene TRBV5-6 combines with J gene TRBJ2-2; TCRdb calls TRBD2, which cannot be checked without DNA. The CDR3 covers 14 residues. Germline V lookup: CDR1 SGHDT, CDR2 YYEEEE. The full variable domain, with the rest looked up from reference TRBV5-6 and TRBJ2-2, is DAGVTQSPTHLIKTRGQQVTLRCSPKSGHDTVSWYQQALGQGPQFIFQYYEEEERQRGNFPDRFSGHQFPNYSSELNVNALLLGDSALYLCASSSRREDGELFFGEGSRLTVL.

The chain couples TRBV6-1 to TRBJ1-1; checking the TCRdb D call of TRBD1 is not possible without DNA. There are 13 residues in the CDR3. Germline V CDR1 and CDR2: MNHNS, SASEGT. CDR3 amino acids: CASSELQGGEAFF.

V usage is TRBV20-1 and J usage is TRBJ1-1; TCRdb calls TRBD1, which cannot be checked without DNA. The CDR3 spans 12 residues. CDR1 and CDR2 (germline): DFQATT, SNEGSKA (reference sequence). This CDR3 reads CSARVRGDFAFF.

V gene TRBV7-8 combines with J gene TRBJ2-2. The CDR3 contains 15 residues. Germline CDR1 SGHVS, CDR2 FQNEAQ. CDR3 sequence reads: CASSFATGNTGELFF.

This sequence joins TRBV28 and TRBJ2-7; TCRdb's assignment of TRBD2 cannot be checked, as there is no DNA. Germline V gene lookup returns CDR1 MDHEN and CDR2 SYDVKM. There are 15 residues in the CDR3. CDR3 residues: CASKGSGGSVYEQYF.

The CDR3 here is CASHLSGSVSGELFF. V usage is TRBV27 and J usage is TRBJ2-2; TCRdb returns TRBD2, unconfirmable since there is no DNA. Germline values: CDR1 MNHEY, CDR2 SMNVEV (reference sequence). The CDR3 contains 15 residues.

V gene TRBV2 combines with J gene TRBJ1-5; the D call of TRBD1 rests on TCRdb alone, since no DNA is present to check it. The CDR3 spans 13 residues. Per germline, CDR1 SNHLY and CDR2 FYNNEI. The CDR3 here is CASTRTGPQPQHF.

The rearrangement links TRBV12-3 or TRBV12-4 to TRBJ2-1; the D gene TCRdb calls, TRBD1, cannot be checked with no DNA. The CDR3 totals 14 residues. The CDR3 sequence is CASSRTGGNSEQFF.

CDR3 sequence: CASSERGDRGHNEQFF. The chain recombines TRBV12-3 or TRBV12-4 with TRBJ2-1; the D call of TRBD1 rests on TCRdb alone, since no DNA is present to check it. The CDR3 sequence is 16 residues long.

The V gene is TRBV2, the J gene TRBJ1-2. The CDR3 is 13 residues long. The germline V gene encodes CDR1 SNHLY and CDR2 FYNNEI. Here the CDR3 reads CASSDSSRYGYTF.

The chain recombines TRBV5-1 with TRBJ2-1; TCRdb picks TRBD2, but there is no DNA to check that call. Germline lookup yields CDR1 SGHRS and CDR2 YFSETQ. The CDR3 sequence is 16 residues long. The CDR3 sequence: CASRTGGLAEYNEQFF.

The chain employs TRBV10-3 and TRBJ2-5; TCRdb lists TRBD2, though no DNA is available to test this call. CDR3 length: 20 amino acids. Per germline, CDR1 ENHRY and CDR2 SYGVKD. The CDR3 reads CAISDRPWVGTTIYQETQYF.

The chain uses TRBV15 and TRBJ2-1; TCRdb's D gene call, TRBD2, goes unchecked for lack of DNA. From germline, CDR1 is LNHNV and CDR2 YYDKDF (reference sequence). The length of the CDR3 is 16 residues. The CDR3 loop reads CATSRDRGRGLNEQFF.